One sample yielded the 30 T cell receptor beta chains listed below, sequenced in a study of cytomegalovirus exposure and HLA in healthy donors. This PCR relied on a set of 60 Vbeta primers and 13 Jbeta primers. The repertoire was sequenced with immunoSEQ multiplex PCR; TCRdb's copy has only in-frame clones and lacks some. The sample yields around 150,000 clones, 82% seen once. Sequenced input: PBMCs. The receptors were gathered from a man aged 25 to 40 in good health and CMV-seropositive.

This chain connects TRBV5-6 to TRBJ1-5, with D hard to call. Looked up from germline, CDR1 is SGHDT and CDR2 is YYEEEE. Deletions cut 2 bases from V and 0 bases from J, with 9 bases between. The length of the CDR3 is 15 residues. In nucleotides, the CDR3 is TGTGCCAGCAGCTTAGGCGGTTATAGCAATCAGCCCCAGCATTTT. It translates to CASSLGGYSNQPQHF.

V gene TRBV5-6 combines with J gene TRBJ2-2; 9 bases are a match to TRBD2. This CDR3 has 15 residues. Trimming cost V 4 bases and J 1 base; bases outside gene matches: 2. Germline V gene lookup returns CDR1 SGHDT and CDR2 YYEEEE. The CDR3 loop reads CASSSGGLNTGELFF. CDR3 DNA: TGTGCCAGCAGCAGCGGGGGGTTGAACACCGGGGAGCTGTTTTTT.

The rearrangement uses TRBV7-2 and TRBJ1-5; TRBD1 matches at 8 bases. CDR1 is SGHTA, CDR2 FQGNSA, per germline. This CDR3 has 16 amino acids. The trim removed 3 bases at V and 6 bases at J, leaving 10 bases unmatched. CDR3 nucleotide sequence: TGTGCCAGCAGCTTTCACGAGACAGGGGCATTTCAGCCCCAGCATTTT. It codes for CASSFHETGAFQPQHF.

The V call is TRBV5-1, the J call TRBJ2-3; D unclear. CDR3 size: 15 residues. Trimming cost V 0 bases and J 2 bases, with 10 bases left between them. Germline-derived CDR1 and CDR2 are SGHRS and YFSETQ. In DNA form, the CDR3 reads TGCGCCAGCAGCTTGGAGCAGGTCTTCACAGATACGCAGTATTTT. The encoded protein is CASSLEQVFTDTQYF. The variable domain in full, completed from reference TRBV5-1 and TRBJ2-3, reads KAGVTQTPRYLIKTRGQQVTLSCSPISGHRSVSWYQQTPGQGLQFLFEYFSETQRNKGNFPGRFSGRQFSNSRSEMNVSTLELGDSALYLCASSLEQVFTDTQYFGPGTRLTVL.

For this clone: This same CDR3 is encoded by further DNA sequences in the sample. The chain joins TRBV7-9 to TRBJ2-5; 7 bases align to TRBD2. The CDR3 length is 14 residues. Trimming cost V 2 bases and J 1 base; bases outside gene matches: 1. Germline CDR1 reads SEHNR; CDR2 reads FQNEAQ (reference sequence). CDR3 DNA: TGTGCCAGCAGCTTAACGGGGGGCCAAGAGACCCAGTACTTC. It translates to CASSLTGGQETQYF.

In the case of this clone: Compared with germline, one end of the junction differs, possibly owing to a read error. The chain employs TRBV2 and TRBJ2-6; the match to TRBD1 covers 8 bases. This CDR3 is built from 18 residues. The germline gives CDR1 SNHLY, CDR2 FYNNEI. CDR3: CASSEIRTGQAGANGLTF. The CDR3 DNA is TGTGCCAGCAGTGAAATTAGGACAGGGCAAGCTGGGGCCAACGGCCTGACTTTC.

The rearrangement uses TRBV5-1 and TRBJ1-1, with D uncertain. The V end lost 0 bases, the J end lost 0 bases, and 6 bases lay between the germline ends. This CDR3 spans 14 amino acids. The V gene's germline CDR1 is SGHRS and CDR2 YFSETQ. CDR3 coding DNA: TGCGCCAGCAGCTTGGTATCCCTGAACACTGAAGCTTTCTTT. It yields the protein CASSLVSLNTEAFF.

V usage is TRBV6-5 and J usage is TRBJ1-1; no definite D call. CDR3 length equals 13 residues. Germline CDR1 is MNHEY and CDR2 is SVGAGI. Deletions cut 9 bases from V and 0 bases from J, with 11 bases between. In DNA, the CDR3 is TGTGCCAGTGCGGAGGGAGTGAACACTGAAGCTTTCTTT. Translating gives CASAEGVNTEAFF.

This rearrangement joins TRBV7-2 to TRBJ1-2, with 9 positions matching TRBD1. The ends lost 1 base at V and 0 bases at J; junction bases unmatched: 6. CDR1 SGHTA and CDR2 FQGNSA come from the germline V gene. There are 17 residues in the CDR3. The CDR3 DNA follows: TGTGCCAGCAGCTTAGGCCCGGGACAGGGTCCTAACTATGGCTACACCTTC. This gives the protein CASSLGPGQGPNYGYTF.

This rearrangement joins TRBV5-6 to TRBJ1-1; 8 nucleotides match TRBD1. The CDR3 is made up of 13 amino acids. Germline V gene lookup returns CDR1 SGHDT and CDR2 YYEEEE. V shed 0 bases, J shed 10 bases, and the junction held 5 bases outside the gene matches. The chain's CDR3 is CASSLGQGAVAFF. CDR3 DNA: TGTGCCAGCAGCTTGGGCCAGGGGGCAGTAGCTTTCTTT.

The genes are TRBV7-6 and TRBJ2-5; 7 bases align to TRBD2. V shed 5 bases and J 1 base; nucleotides not matched to a gene: 10. In germline, CDR1 is SGHVS, CDR2 FNYEAQ. The CDR3 contains 16 residues. CDR3 region: CASSRTPGTTQETQYF. In DNA, the CDR3 is TGTGCCAGCAGCCGGACCCCTGGGACTACCCAAGAGACCCAGTACTTC.

This sequence joins TRBV18 and TRBJ2-7; tentatively, D is TRBD1 (6 bases). Germline V CDR1 and CDR2: KGHSH, LQKENI. The V gene lost 0 bases and the J gene lost 6 bases, with 15 bases spanning the gap. The CDR3 extends over 15 amino acids. In nucleotides, the CDR3 is TGTGCCAGCTCACCACCCCGGGTACAGGGCGTCGAGCAGTACTTC. It specifies CASSPPRVQGVEQYF.

This chain uses TRBV28 with TRBJ1-2; D is possibly TRBD1 (6 bases). Deletions cut 6 bases from V and 8 bases from J, with 16 bases between. The CDR3 length is 13 residues. Germline CDR1 and CDR2: MDHEN and SYDVKM. The DNA of the CDR3 is TGTGCCAGCAGAGTACAGGGTGGAGTAGGCTACACCTTC. Translating gives CASRVQGGVGYTF.

The chain uses TRBV11-2 and TRBJ2-2; a weak D match, TRBD2 (5 bases). The CDR3 contains 14 residues. The germline CDR1 and CDR2 sequences are SGHAT and FQNNGV. V lost 1 base and J 6 bases, leaving 9 bases between the germline ends. The CDR3 nucleotides are TGTGCCAGCAGCTTAGGGACTTGGCCCGGGGAGCTGTTTTTT. Its protein is CASSLGTWPGELFF.

This chain uses TRBV27 with TRBJ1-5, with 7 nucleotides matching TRBD1. The V gene end was trimmed by 5 bases and the J gene end by 9 bases; junction bases not matched to a gene: 7. CDR1 is MNHEY, CDR2 SMNVEV, per germline (reference sequence). CDR3 length: 13 residues. This CDR3 reads CASSKDRLGPQHF. Here the CDR3 DNA reads TGTGCCAGCAGTAAGGACAGGTTGGGGCCCCAGCATTTT.

The J gene is TRBJ2-7, the V gene TRBV11-2; the match to TRBD2 covers 10 bases. CDR1 is SGHAT and CDR2 is FQNNGV in the germline V gene. The V and J ends lost 3 bases and 6 bases, in that order; junction bases with no gene match: 11. The CDR3 covers 16 residues. The CDR3 region is CASSFLPAVAGGEQYF. For the CDR3, the DNA is TGTGCCAGCAGCTTCCTACCCGCGGTAGCGGGAGGCGAGCAGTACTTC. The variable domain in full, with the rest retrieved from reference TRBV11-2 and TRBJ2-7, is EAGVAQSPRYKIIEKRQSVAFWCNPISGHATLYWYQQILGQGPKLLIQFQNNGVVDDSQLPKDRFSAERLKGVDSTLKIQPAKLEDSAVYLCASSFLPAVAGGEQYFGPGTRLTVT.

This chain uses TRBV27 with TRBJ1-5, with TRBD1 as a possible D gene (6 bases). Per the germline V gene, CDR1 is MNHEY and CDR2 is SMNVEV (reference sequence). The CDR3 is 14 amino acids. Trimming removed 1 base from V and 5 bases from J, with 9 bases in between. The CDR3 loop is CASSLLGGDQPQHF. CDR3 nucleotides: TGTGCCAGCAGTTTATTAGGGGGGGATCAGCCCCAGCATTTT.

The chain links TRBV4-3 to TRBJ2-1, with D possibly being TRBD2 (6 bases). Germline V lookup: CDR1 LGHNA, CDR2 YSLEER. Trimming removed 0 bases at V and 7 bases at J, with 10 bases between. CDR3 length: 14 residues. CDR3 region: CASSQDPGVNEQFF. CDR3 in DNA: TGCGCCAGCAGCCAAGATCCGGGGGTGAATGAGCAGTTCTTC.

This clone was observed a few times. This sequence joins TRBV30 and TRBJ1-1, with a tentative D call TRBD1 (6 bases). Germline values: CDR1 GTSNPN, CDR2 SVGIG (reference sequence). The CDR3 runs 13 residues. V was cut by 3 bases and J by 3 bases, with 11 bases left in between. CDR3 residues: CAWRPQGYTEAFF. The DNA for the CDR3 is TGTGCCTGGAGACCCCAGGGGTACACTGAAGCTTTCTTT. Variable domain in full (rest from reference TRBV30 and TRBJ1-1): SQTIHQWPATLVQPVGSPLSLECTVEGTSNPNLYWYRQAAGRGLQLLFYSVGIGQISSEVPQNLSASRPQDRQFILSSKKLLLSDSGFYLCAWRPQGYTEAFFGQGTRLTVV.

The genes are TRBV30 and TRBJ2-7, with TRBD1 matching over 8 bases. The V segment lost 0 bases and the J segment 5 bases; nucleotides outside the gene matches: 9. Looked up from germline, CDR1 is GTSNPN and CDR2 is SVGIG (reference sequence). The CDR3 extends over 15 amino acids. CDR3 residues: CAWSVGQGAVHEQYF. Written as DNA, the CDR3 is TGTGCCTGGAGTGTGGGTCAGGGGGCTGTCCACGAGCAGTACTTC.

The chain employs TRBV2 and TRBJ2-7; 9 nucleotides line up with TRBD1. CDR1 and CDR2 (germline): SNHLY, FYNNEI. J was trimmed by 3 bases and V by 2 bases; bases with no gene match: 5. The CDR3 length is 15 residues. The CDR3 is CASSERTGANYEQYF. The CDR3 bases are TGTGCCAGCAGTGAAAGGACAGGGGCCAACTACGAGCAGTACTTC.

The J gene is TRBJ2-7, the V gene TRBV6-1; 7 nucleotides agree with TRBD1. With 8 bases clipped from V and 1 base from J, the junction kept 8 bases outside the gene matches. The germline V gene has CDR1 MNHNS and CDR2 SASEGT. The CDR3 sequence is 14 residues long. CDR3 loop: CASQQNRGSYEQYF. The CDR3 nucleotides are TGTGCCAGCCAACAAAACAGGGGATCCTACGAGCAGTACTTC.

V gene TRBV29-1 combines with J gene TRBJ2-7; D might be TRBD1 (6 bases). Germline V gene sequence: CDR1 SQVTM, CDR2 ANQGSEA. Trimming removed 7 bases at V and 3 bases at J, with 16 bases between. The CDR3 contains 13 residues. CDR3 loop: CSGTRGRGYEQYF. CDR3 DNA sequence: TGCAGCGGAACCAGGGGTAGAGGCTACGAGCAGTACTTC.

The chain carries TRBV28 and TRBJ1-5, with TRBD1 identical over 7 bases. The CDR3 is made up of 16 amino acids. The junction had 8 bases not matched to a gene; V was cut back by 6 bases and J by 0 bases. Germline V gene sequence: CDR1 MDHEN, CDR2 SYDVKM. CDR3 sequence (DNA): TGTGCCAGCAGGTTCTCAGGGGGATCTAGCAATCAGCCCCAGCATTTT. It translates to CASRFSGGSSNQPQHF.

The chain carries TRBV13 and TRBJ2-2, with D maybe TRBD1 (6 bases). This CDR3 comprises 14 residues. Germline-derived CDR1 and CDR2 are PRHDT and FYEKMQ (reference sequence). V dropped 5 bases and J dropped 6 bases, with 13 bases sitting between them. CDR3 sequence reads: CASSRRGYAGELFF. The CDR3 DNA is TGTGCCAGCAGCCGCAGGGGATACGCCGGGGAGCTGTTTTTT.

This chain joins TRBV7-9 and TRBJ1-1, with D maybe TRBD1 (6 bases). The CDR3 sequence is 12 residues long. Germline-derived CDR1 and CDR2 are SEHNR and FQNEAQ (reference sequence). V was shortened by 5 bases and J by 10 bases, with 14 bases between the two germline ends. The CDR3 region has the DNA TGTGCCAGCAGCCAGAAGGGGGGGGGAGCTTTCTTT. This gives the protein CASSQKGGGAFF.

The chain joins TRBV9 to TRBJ2-1; D is unclear. V lost 4 bases to trimming and J lost 2 bases, with 13 bases between them. Germline V gene sequence: CDR1 SGDLS, CDR2 YYNGEE. The CDR3 runs 15 residues. The chain's CDR3 is CASSPRQVAYNEQFF. The CDR3 DNA is TGTGCCAGCAGCCCGCGACAAGTGGCCTACAATGAGCAGTTCTTC. The full variable domain, completed using reference TRBV9 and TRBJ2-1, is DSGVTQTPKHLITATGQRVTLRCSPRSGDLSVYWYQQSLDQGLQFLIQYYNGEERAKGNILERFSAQQFPDLHSELNLSSLELGDSALYFCASSPRQVAYNEQFFGPGTRLTVL.

The chain recombines TRBV7-2 with TRBJ2-3, with D tentatively TRBD1 (6 bases). CDR3 length: 15 amino acids. V lost 7 bases, J lost 4 bases, and 18 bases lay in between. Germline CDR1 reads SGHTA; CDR2 reads FQGNSA. CDR3 residues: CASNPDWGHADTQYF. CDR3 bases: TGTGCCAGCAACCCGGACTGGGGGCACGCAGATACGCAGTATTTT.

The chain carries TRBV7-2 and TRBJ1-3; no clear D. CDR3 length: 16 amino acids. V lost 4 bases to trimming and J lost 0 bases, with 13 bases between them. CDR1 is SGHTA and CDR2 is FQGNSA in the germline V gene. The CDR3 spells CASSSHPGPSGNTIYF. The DNA for the CDR3 is TGTGCCAGCAGCTCCCATCCTGGGCCCTCTGGAAACACCATATATTTT. Combining the CDR3 with reference TRBV7-2 and TRBJ1-3 gives the whole variable domain GAGVSQSPSNKVTEKGKDVELRCDPISGHTALYWYRQSLGQGLEFLIYFQGNSAPDKSGLPSDRFSAERTGGSVSTLTIQRTQQEDSAVYLCASSSHPGPSGNTIYFGEGSWLTVV.

CDR3 nucleotide sequence: TGTGCCAGCAGCTTGTTCGTGGGACTCAGCTCTGGGGCCAACGTCCTGACTTTC. This gives the protein CASSLFVGLSSGANVLTF. The chain employs TRBV5-6 and TRBJ2-6, with D possibly TRBD2 on 6 matching bases. Trimming took off 1 base at V and 0 bases at J, with 14 bases between the two ends. The CDR3 consists of 18 residues. Germline V gene sequence: CDR1 SGHDT, CDR2 YYEEEE.